The clone carrying this T cell receptor (beta chain) was counted once. No antigen is known for it. This sample was included in a study of vaccination and CD4 T cells after COVID-19. V gave up 5 bases and J gave up 6 bases; unmatched junction bases: 8. The germline V gene encodes CDR1 DFQATT and CDR2 SNEGSKA (reference sequence). The CDR3 runs to 16 residues. As for treatment: 10-day PBMC culture with coronavirus spike peptide pools or control peptides (ViraFEST assay). Cultured CD4+ T-cell DNA underwent Oncomine TCR Beta short-read sequencing. Genomic DNA extraction was carried out from cultured CD4+ T cells. TCRdb recomputed calls from the PCR reads with MiXCR, one row per CDR3 protein. The table includes 16,000 or so distinct CDR3 sequences, about 45% detected once. Whole-study results and caveats: Convalescent patient numbers were relatively low, with no early post-infection timepoints. Median approximately 90% of reactive clones detected in convalescent patients emerged only post-vaccination.

The sequencing used CD4+ T cells from blood, cultured in vitro, collected after SARS-CoV-2 vaccination. The gene calls are TRBV20-1 and TRBJ2-1; 15 positions match TRBD2. This receptor was taken from a human donor who had recovered from COVID-19. CDR3 in DNA: TGCAGTGCTCCCGGACTAGCGGGAGGGCCAGTCAATGAGCAGTTCTTC. It specifies CSAPGLAGGPVNEQFF.